This T cell receptor (beta chain) was sequenced during a study of PD-1 blockade in mismatch repair-deficient tumors. Produced via immunoSEQ multiplex PCR; TCRdb's table is partial and in-frame only. This sample has roughly 130,000 clones, with roughly 86% found just once. The CDR3 contains 16 residues. The J segment lost 5 bases and the V segment lost 8 bases, leaving 10 bases of the junction unmatched. Germline CDR1 is MRHNA and CDR2 is SNTAGT. This TCR came from an adult with mismatch repair-deficient cancer. The chain uses TRBV6-4 and TRBJ2-3; 13 positions match TRBD2. The sequences come from peripheral blood, collected about 17 months after starting pembrolizumab. DNA of the CDR3: TGTGCCAGCTCTCCACTAGCGGGAGGGCCACAAGATACGCAGTATTTT. Residues: CASSPLAGGPQDTQYF.